This T cell receptor beta chain was recorded in a study of blood T cells in healthy people across ages (dated by TCRdb to 2015 to 2017). Broadly, across the study: In model experiments, roughly one uniquely barcoded TCR beta cDNA molecule per two T cells was captured by template switching. Age-related changes in TCR beta repertoire diversity were measured in the study by deep sequencing normalized with unique cDNA molecular identifiers. Four age groups were formed from the donors: young (average 16 years), middle-aged (approximately 39), aged (over 55) and long-lived (approximately 78). The study analyzed two additional independent replicas of 1 million unique cDNA reads from the same blood draw for two donors, one aged 18 to 30 and one aged 80 or older.

This clonotype was recorded a few times. The antigen it binds to is not known. Per-base quality was not reported, and no clone a single base away is much larger than it. What the work shows at the level of the full study, not this receptor alone: Estimates of total diversity based on one million sequenced T cells were regarded as lower bounds and as underestimates. The long-lived group showed more naive CD4+ T cells, fewer expanded clones and increased TCR diversity than the aged group, suggesting age selection. As age increased, observed TCR beta diversity per million T cells dropped in a roughly linear way, and a significant reduction was already evident by age approximately 40. Conclusive comparison of naive and antigen-experienced compartments was prevented by the profiling of bulk unsorted PBMCs. The CMV infection status of donors was not known, potentially confounding age-related changes in expanded clonotypes. A strong correlation was found between observed TCR beta diversity and the percentage of naive T cells measured by flow cytometry.

The roughly 42 donors, aged 6 to 90 years, were systemically healthy Caucasian individuals from Russia. Each donor gave approximately 9.3 milliliters of peripheral blood, collected into EDTA-treated Vacutainer tubes. Ficoll-Paque density-gradient centrifugation was used to isolate PBMCs, with at least 7 million obtained per sample. Total RNA was extracted from PBMCs with Trizol reagent, with at least 6 micrograms obtained per sample. Naive CD45RAhigh/CD27high T cell percentages were measured by flow cytometry on a PBMC aliquot from every donor. The CDR3, from cysteine to phenylalanine, totals 14 residues. The entry retains the CDR3 DNA only, 42 bases that are in frame from base 1. The germline V gene yields KGHSH for CDR1 and LQKENI for CDR2. V is clipped by 3 bases and J by 2 bases, and the sequence between their germline boundaries is 10 bases long. Library method: 5' RACE. TCRdb lists the instrument as Illumina HiSeq 2500. A second 7 to 11 cycle PCR used a sample-barcoded 5' primer and a J-beta primer mix. A template-switch 5' adaptor carrying 12 random nucleotides introduced a unique molecular identifier onto each TCR beta cDNA molecule. Each sample yielded at least 2.5 million CDR3-containing paired-end reads. All of the RNA was converted into first-strand cDNA using the Mint cDNA synthesis kit, with a TRBC-specific oligonucleotide serving as the primer. Following uracil-DNA glycosylase treatment, a first 18-cycle PCR with universal primers M1SS and BC2_uni_R was performed on all cDNA. Per the authors' processing: For normalization, 1 million high-quality reads, each with a distinct molecular identifier, were randomly selected from each sample. Instead of being binned into consensus sequences, reads with shared molecular identifiers were discarded. CDR3 identification, clonotype clustering and error correction used MiTCR with a Q25 quality threshold and the strictest error-elimination algorithm. A nonparametric unseen species model with Euler transformation was used to estimate lower-bound total TCR beta diversity. TCRdb reran the public reads through fastp at Q25 and MiXCR, keeping productive beta chains. Each record represents a unique CDR3 protein, reported with the most common genes and DNA among its rows. The V and J calls reflect TCRdb's pipeline rather than the authors' work. This sample gives 550,000 to 650,000 distinct CDR3 sequences in total; about 26% of them show up just once. The ten largest clonotypes hold approximately 4% of the sample.

This sample also appeared in a second study, on T cells of mothers and their children. Reported in the second study: Donors were nine systemically healthy Caucasian individuals: three mothers and their six children. cDNA synthesis consumed the entire amount of extracted RNA, loaded at approximately 1.5 ug RNA in each 15 ul reaction. Sample barcodes and 2-4 random nucleotides were added via the M1S primer in the second PCR. Over 10 million TCR beta CDR3 reads came from each mother, compared with some 3 million reads from each child. Thymic selection shapes the output of TCR recombination in a similar way in related and unrelated pairs, and inherited differences have a minor effect. Normalized repertoire overlap was always found to be slightly, but never significantly, higher in related mother-child pairs than in unrelated mother-child pairs. Persistent microchimeric T cell clones were not detected, at a sensitivity of approximately 100 clones per million clonotypes. The study used deep NGS to compare TCR beta repertoires of mothers and children, seeking features distinguishing related mother-child pairs from unrelated individuals. On average, the children were roughly 11 +/- 4 years old, while the mothers were around 40 +/- 4 years old. Libraries were sequenced on Illumina HiSeq 2000 with 100+100 nt paired-end reads after adapter ligation with NEBNext reagents. To avoid cross-contamination, the mother libraries and the child libraries were prepared a month apart and sequenced in separate runs. For each donor, somewhere between 500,000 and 2,000,000 distinct TCR beta clonotypes were identified. Naive TCR beta clonotypes were estimated from low-frequency clonotypes matched to each donor's FACS-determined naive share, without sorting.

Sequenced material: blood. The sequence is built from TRBV18 and TRBJ1-2; possibly the D gene is TRBD1, per 5 matching bases. The receptor was derived from a boy between 2 and 10 years old in good health. The CDR3 corresponds to CASSPFRENYGYTF. The DNA reads as follows: TGTGCCAGCTCACCTTTCAGGGAAAACTATGGCTACACCTTC.